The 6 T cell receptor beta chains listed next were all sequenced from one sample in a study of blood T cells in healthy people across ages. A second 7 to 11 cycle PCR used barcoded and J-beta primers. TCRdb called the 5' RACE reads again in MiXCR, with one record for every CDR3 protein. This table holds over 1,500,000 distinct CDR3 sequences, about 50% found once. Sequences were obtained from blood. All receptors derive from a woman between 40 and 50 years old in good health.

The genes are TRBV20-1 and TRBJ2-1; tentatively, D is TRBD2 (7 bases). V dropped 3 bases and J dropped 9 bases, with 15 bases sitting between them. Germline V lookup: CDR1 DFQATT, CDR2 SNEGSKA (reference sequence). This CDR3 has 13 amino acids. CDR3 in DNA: TGCAGTGCTAGTACGGGGGGCGGCGGTGAGCAGTTCTTC. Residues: CSASTGGGGEQFF.

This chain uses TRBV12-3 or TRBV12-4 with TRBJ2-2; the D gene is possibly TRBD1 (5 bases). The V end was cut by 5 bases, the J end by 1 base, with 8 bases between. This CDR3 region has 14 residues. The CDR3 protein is CASSARENTGELFF. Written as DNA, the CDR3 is TGTGCCAGCAGTGCCAGGGAGAACACCGGGGAGCTGTTTTTT.

The CDR3 sequence is CASSFAGGLGQPQHF. CDR3 nucleotide sequence: TGTGCCAGCAGTTTCGCAGGGGGACTCGGACAGCCCCAGCATTTT. V gene TRBV6-2 or TRBV6-3 combines with J gene TRBJ1-5; TRBD1 aligns across 7 bases. The ends lost 4 bases at V and 7 bases at J; junction bases unmatched: 10. This CDR3 is 15 amino acids long. From germline, CDR1 is MNHEY and CDR2 SVGEGT.

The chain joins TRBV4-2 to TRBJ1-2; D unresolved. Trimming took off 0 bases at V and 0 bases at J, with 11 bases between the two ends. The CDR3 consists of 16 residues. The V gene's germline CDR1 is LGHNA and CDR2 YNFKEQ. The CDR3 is CASSQDHGLTNYGYTF. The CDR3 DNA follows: TGTGCCAGCAGCCAAGATCACGGTTTAACTAACTATGGCTACACCTTC.

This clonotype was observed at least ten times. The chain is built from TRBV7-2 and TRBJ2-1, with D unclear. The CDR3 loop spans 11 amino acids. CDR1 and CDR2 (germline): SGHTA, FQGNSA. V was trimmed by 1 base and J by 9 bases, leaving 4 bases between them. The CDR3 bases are TGTGCCAGCAGCTTAGTGGGTGAGCAGTTCTTC. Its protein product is CASSLVGEQFF.

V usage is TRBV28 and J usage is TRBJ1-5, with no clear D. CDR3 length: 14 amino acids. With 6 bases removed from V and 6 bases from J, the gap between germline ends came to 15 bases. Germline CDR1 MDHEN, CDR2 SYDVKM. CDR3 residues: CASSRRITVQPQHF. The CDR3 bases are TGTGCCAGCAGCCGACGTATAACTGTTCAGCCCCAGCATTTT.